Listed here is a single TCR beta chain. Its antigen remains unknown. Adult donors, all healthy and HIV-negative, had no recent acute infections or vaccinations. This sample was taken from a study of shared clonotypes between healthy human individuals. Looking at the study overall: Three CD4 naive, three CD4 memory, two CD8 naive and one CD8 memory plate were used per donor.

Assay: immunoSEQ multiplex PCR; the TCRdb copy retains only in-frame clones and omits some. The sample has 2,500,000 or so clones; 93% are singletons. There are 17 residues in the CDR3. V shed 6 bases and J 3 bases; nucleotides not matched to a gene: 10. Looked up from germline, CDR1 is SEHNR and CDR2 is FQNEAQ (reference sequence). Overall study results and limits: In general, naive subsets displayed greater estimated richness than memory subsets did. Large depth notwithstanding, sorted-subset sequencing proved incomplete by rarefaction.

The chain carries TRBV7-9 and TRBJ2-1; TRBD2 matches at 11 bases. The source of this sequence is a man younger than 35 in good health. Some clones in this sample may be carry-over from other donors' samples. The specimen sequenced was naive CD4+ T cells from PBMCs. Subset here: CD45RA+ positively selected. CDR3 in amino acids: CASSPISGRAGYNEQFF. DNA for the CDR3: TGTGCCAGCAGTCCGATTAGCGGGAGGGCTGGCTACAATGAGCAGTTCTTC.